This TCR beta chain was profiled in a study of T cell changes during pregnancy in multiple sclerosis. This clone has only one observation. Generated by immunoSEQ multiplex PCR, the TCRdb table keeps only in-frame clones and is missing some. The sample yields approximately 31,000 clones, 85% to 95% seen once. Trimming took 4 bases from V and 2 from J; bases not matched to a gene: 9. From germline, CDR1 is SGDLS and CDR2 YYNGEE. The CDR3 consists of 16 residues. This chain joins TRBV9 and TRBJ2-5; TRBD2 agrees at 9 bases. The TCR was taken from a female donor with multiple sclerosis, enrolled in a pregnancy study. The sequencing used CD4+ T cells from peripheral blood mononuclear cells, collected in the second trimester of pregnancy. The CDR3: CASSQGSGRIQETQYF. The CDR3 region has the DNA TGTGCCAGCAGCCAAGGTAGCGGGAGAATACAAGAGACCCAGTACTTC.